Given below is one TCR beta chain in context. What it binds is not known. TCRdb re-analysed the RT-PCR reads in MiXCR, keeping a single row per CDR3 protein. The sample includes a few hundred thousand distinct CDR3 sequences, 12% to 15% seen only once; the top ten take 11%. The data derive from a study of response to subunit inactivated influenza vaccine. Notes on the study in general: Authors suggested each seasonal flu vaccination may recruit only limited numbers of new T cells.

Sequences were derived from PBMCs from blood, sampled about 13 days after vaccination. The sequence was obtained from a man aged 45 to 65 who received an inactivated influenza vaccine.

In nucleotides, the CDR3 is TGTGCCAGCAGTGAAAGAGGGACCATTACCTACGAGCAGTACTTC. Protein sequence: CASSERGTITYEQYF. This chain connects TRBV2 to TRBJ2-7; D possibly uses TRBD1 or TRBD2 (5 bases each). With 2 bases removed from V and 2 bases from J, the gap between germline ends came to 13 bases. CDR3 length equals 15 residues. Germline CDR1 is SNHLY and CDR2 is FYNNEI.